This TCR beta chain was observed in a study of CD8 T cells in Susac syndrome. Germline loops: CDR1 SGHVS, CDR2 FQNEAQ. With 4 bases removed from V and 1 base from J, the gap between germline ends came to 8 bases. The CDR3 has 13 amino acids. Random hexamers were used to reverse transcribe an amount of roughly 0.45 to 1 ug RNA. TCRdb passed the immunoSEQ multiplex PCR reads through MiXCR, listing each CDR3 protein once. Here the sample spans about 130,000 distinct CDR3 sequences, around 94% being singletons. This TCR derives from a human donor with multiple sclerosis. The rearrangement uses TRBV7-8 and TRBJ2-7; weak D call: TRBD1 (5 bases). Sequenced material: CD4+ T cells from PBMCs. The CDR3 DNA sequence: TGTGCCAGCAGCTCAGCAGGGTCCTACGAGCAGTACTTC. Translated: CASSSAGSYEQYF.